This T cell receptor beta chain was obtained from a study of CD8+CD57+ T cells in acquired aplastic anemia. Across the study: Sorted CD4+ and CD8+ cells yielded DNA averaging around 3.2 ug. CD4+ cells from healthy donors averaged around 10 million reads.

The germline V gene has CDR1 DFQATT and CDR2 SNEGSKA (reference sequence). The CDR3 runs to 11 residues. Trimming pared 6 bases from V and 2 bases from J, leaving 8 bases between. The TCR beta profiling, which covered VDJ combination and CDR3 sequence, was carried out using genomic DNA as the template. From the reads, TCRdb called clonotypes with MiXCR, one entry per CDR3 protein. The sample yields around 170,000 distinct CDR3 sequences, approximately 60% seen once. V gene TRBV20-1 combines with J gene TRBJ2-7; D gene ambiguous. Material: sorted CD4+, CD8+, or CD8+CD57+ T cells (not recorded which) from PBMCs. This TCR was recovered from a human donor in good health. The CDR3 spells CSAASAYEQYF. CDR3 bases: TGCAGTGCAGCGAGCGCCTACGAGCAGTACTTC.